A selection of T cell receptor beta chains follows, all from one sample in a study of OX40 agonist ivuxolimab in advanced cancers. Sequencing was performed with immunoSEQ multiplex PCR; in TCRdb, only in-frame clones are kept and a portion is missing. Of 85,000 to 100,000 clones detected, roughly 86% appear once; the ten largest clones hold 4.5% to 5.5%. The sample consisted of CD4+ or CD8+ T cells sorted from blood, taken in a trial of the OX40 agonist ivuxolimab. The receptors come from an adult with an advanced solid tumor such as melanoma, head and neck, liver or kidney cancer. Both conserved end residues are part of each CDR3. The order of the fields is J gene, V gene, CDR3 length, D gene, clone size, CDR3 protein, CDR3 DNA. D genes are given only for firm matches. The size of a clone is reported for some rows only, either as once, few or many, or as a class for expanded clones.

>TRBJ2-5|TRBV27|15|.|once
CASSLSVRGTETQYF
TGTGCCAGCAGTTTATCGGTTAGGGGTACGGAGACCCAGTACTTC
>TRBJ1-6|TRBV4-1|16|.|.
CASSQDTGQWGSPLHF
TGCGCCAGCAGCCAAGATACAGGACAGTGGGGTTCACCCCTCCACTTT
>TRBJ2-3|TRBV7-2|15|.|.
CASSTRQGGLDTQYF
TGTGCCAGCAGCACCCGACAGGGAGGGTTGGATACGCAGTATTTT
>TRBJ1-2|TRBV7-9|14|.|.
CASSSETTFYGYTF
TGTGCCAGCAGCTCCGAGACTACTTTCTATGGCTACACCTTC
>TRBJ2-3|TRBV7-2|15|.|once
CASSVGTLGADTQYF
TGTGCCAGCAGCGTCGGGACTTTGGGCGCAGATACGCAGTATTTT
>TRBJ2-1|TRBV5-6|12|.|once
CASSLSYNEQFF
TGTGCCAGCAGCTTAAGCTACAATGAGCAGTTCTTC
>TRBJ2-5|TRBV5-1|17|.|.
CASSLGLGLGFGETQYF
TGCGCCAGCAGCTTGGGTCTTGGTCTGGGCTTCGGAGAGACCCAGTACTTC
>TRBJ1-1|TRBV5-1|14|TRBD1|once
CASSSGTGNTEAFF
TGCGCCAGCAGCTCCGGGACAGGGAACACTGAAGCTTTCTTT
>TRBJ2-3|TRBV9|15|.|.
CASSATTSRTDTQYF
TGTGCCAGCAGCGCCACCACTAGCCGCACAGATACGCAGTATTTT
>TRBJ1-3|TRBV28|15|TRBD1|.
CASSLDRVSGNTIYF
TGTGCCAGCAGTTTAGACAGGGTATCTGGAAACACCATATATTTT
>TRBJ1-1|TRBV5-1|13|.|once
CASSVGGPTEAFF
TGCGCCAGCAGCGTAGGGGGGCCCACTGAAGCTTTCTTT
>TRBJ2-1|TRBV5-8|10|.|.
CASSLWEQFF
TGTGCCAGCAGCTTATGGGAGCAGTTCTTC